Reported below is one TCR beta chain. V was clipped by 3 bases and J by 2 bases; unmatched bases: 3. Germline CDR1 is DFQATT and CDR2 is SNEGSKA (reference sequence). The CDR3 runs 15 residues. These data belong to a study of blood T cell repertoires in COVID-19. Study-wide background: Material from acute and convalescent COVID-19 was sourced from the United States, Italy and Spain.

The assay was immunoSEQ multiplex PCR, and TCRdb's table has in-frame clones only and misses some. The sample has about 180,000 clones; over 70% are singletons. This clonotype originated in a man aged 55 to 70 who had been exposed to COVID-19. J is TRBJ2-1 and V is TRBV20-1, with 11 nucleotides matching TRBD2. The sample was PBMCs or T cells enriched from blood (not recorded which). DNA for the CDR3: TGCAGTGCTAGTCCGACTAGCGGGACCTACAATGAGCAGTTCTTC. Its protein is CSASPTSGTYNEQFF.